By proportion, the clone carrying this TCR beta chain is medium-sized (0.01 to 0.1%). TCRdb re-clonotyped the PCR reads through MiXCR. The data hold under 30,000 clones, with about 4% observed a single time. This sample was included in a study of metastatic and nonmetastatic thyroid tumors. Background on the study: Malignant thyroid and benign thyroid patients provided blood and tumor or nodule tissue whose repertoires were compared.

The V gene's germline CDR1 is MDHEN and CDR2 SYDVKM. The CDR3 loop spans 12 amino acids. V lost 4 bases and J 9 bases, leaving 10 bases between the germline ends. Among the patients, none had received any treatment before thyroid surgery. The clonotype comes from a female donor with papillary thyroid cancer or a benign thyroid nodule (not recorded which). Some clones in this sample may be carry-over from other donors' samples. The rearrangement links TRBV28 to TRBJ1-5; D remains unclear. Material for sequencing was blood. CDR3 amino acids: CASSSSVGPQHF. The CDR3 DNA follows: TGTGCCAGCAGTTCCTCAGTGGGGCCCCAGCATTTT.